Listed here are 12 T cell receptor beta chains from one sample, sequenced in a study of identical twins. In TCRdb, the 5' RACE reads were re-called with MiXCR into one record per CDR3 protein. The data contain around 300,000 distinct CDR3 sequences, more than 6.5% of them singletons. These records were also assigned to another study, of yellow fever vaccine responses in identical twins.

The sample was memory (CD45RO+) T cells sorted from blood. These receptor sequences come from a woman younger than 30 in good health.

In its sample, this clonotype was seen a few times. The chain couples TRBV7-7 to TRBJ2-1; 12 bases match TRBD2. The CDR3 runs 17 residues. Germline trimming cut 2 bases from V and 8 bases from J; bases unmatched to any gene: 10. CDR1 and CDR2 from the germline V gene are SSHAT and FNYEAQ (reference sequence). The CDR3 DNA follows: TGTGCCAGCAGCTTATCTCCTCCTAGCGGGGGGGCCTATGAGCAGTTCTTC. It yields the protein CASSLSPPSGGAYEQFF.

This clonotype was picked up many times. The CDR3 DNA reads TGTGCCAGCTCATCTCAAGGGAATAGCAATCAGCCCCAGCATTTT. It encodes CASSSQGNSNQPQHF. The chain has TRBV18 and TRBJ1-5; no clear D gene. There are 15 residues in the CDR3. Trimming removed 5 bases at V and 0 bases at J, with 11 bases between. The germline gives CDR1 KGHSH, CDR2 LQKENI. Looking up the rest from reference TRBV18 and TRBJ1-5 gives the full variable domain: NAGVMQNPRHLVRRRGQEARLRCSPMKGHSHVYWYRQLPEEGLKFMVYLQKENIIDESGMPKERFSAEFPKEGPSILRIQQVVRGDSAAYFCASSSQGNSNQPQHFGDGTRLSIL.

This clonotype was detected ten times or more. The J gene is TRBJ2-3, the V gene TRBV12-3 or TRBV12-4; 8 bases fit TRBD2. This CDR3 contains 14 residues. J lost 2 bases, V lost 6 bases, and 4 bases had no gene match. CDR3 in amino acids: CASRELADTDTQYF. Here the CDR3 DNA reads TGTGCCAGCAGGGAACTAGCGGACACAGATACGCAGTATTTT.

A remark on this clonotype: An end of the junction does not agree with germline; a read error may underlie this. The genes are TRBV9 and TRBJ2-3, with unresolved D. This CDR3 region has 12 residues. CDR1 SGDLS and CDR2 YYNGEE come from the germline V gene. This CDR3 is CASSPHTNTQYF. CDR3 bases: TGTGCCAGCAGCCCACACACAAATACGCAGTATTTT. The variable domain in full, with the rest retrieved from reference TRBV9 and TRBJ2-3, is DSGVTQTPKHLITATGQRVTLRCSPRSGDLSVYWYQQSLDQGLQFLIQYYNGEERAKGNILERFSAQQFPDLHSELNLSSLELGDSALYFCASSPHTNTQYFGPGTRLTVL.

The V and J genes are TRBV27 and TRBJ2-1; no firm D call. Germline V lookup: CDR1 MNHEY, CDR2 SMNVEV (reference sequence). The CDR3 length is 13 residues. The V end lost 4 bases, the J end lost 6 bases, and 10 bases lay between the germline ends. In DNA form, the CDR3 reads TGTGCCAGCAGTTCAAGACTCCGCAATGAGCAGTTCTTC. Its translation is CASSSRLRNEQFF.

This clonotype was observed a handful of times. The chain links TRBV28 to TRBJ2-4; D is unresolved. The length of the CDR3 is 14 residues. Looked up from germline, CDR1 is MDHEN and CDR2 is SYDVKM. Trimming removed 3 bases at V and 1 base at J, with 7 bases between. The DNA of the CDR3 is TGTGCCAGCAGTTTGGGCCCGGCCAAAAACATTCAGTACTTC. Translating gives CASSLGPAKNIQYF.

In this sample, this clonotype turned up a few times. This chain joins TRBV6-1 and TRBJ1-5, with D maybe TRBD1 (5 bases). This CDR3 is 14 amino acids long. Germline CDR1 MNHNS, CDR2 SASEGT. Trimming shortened V by 4 bases and J by 6 bases, and 13 bases separated the two germline ends. The CDR3 region has the DNA TGTGCCAGCAGTGGGGGCTGGGCTGGTCAGCCCCAGCATTTT. This encodes CASSGGWAGQPQHF.

At least ten counts were recorded for this clonotype. J is TRBJ2-1 and V is TRBV11-3, with 9 nucleotides matching TRBD2. The CDR3 covers 17 residues. CDR1 and CDR2 (germline): SGHNT, YENEEA. Trimming at V came to 5 bases and at J to 2 bases, leaving 10 bases not matched to a gene. CDR3 nucleotides: TGTGCCAGCAGCCCTAGTAGCGGGGGAAACACCTACAATGAGCAGTTCTTC. The encoded protein is CASSPSSGGNTYNEQFF.

The rearrangement links TRBV6-2 or TRBV6-3 to TRBJ2-7; D possibly uses TRBD1 or TRBD2 (5 bases each). The CDR3 has 14 residues. Per the germline V gene, CDR1 is MNHEY and CDR2 is SVGEGT. The V and J ends lost 10 bases and 2 bases respectively, with 18 bases between them. Here the CDR3 DNA reads TGTGCCACCCGTACTGGGACGGTTCCCTACGAGCAGTACTTC. Its translation is CATRTGTVPYEQYF.

This clonotype was counted a few times. The V gene is TRBV6-5, the J gene TRBJ1-1; D is uncertain. CDR1 is MNHEY and CDR2 is SVGAGI in the germline V gene. This CDR3 comprises 12 residues. Trimming left V 6 bases short and J 8 bases short, with 13 bases between. CDR3 in DNA: TGTGCCAGCAGGGACCAACAGAGAGAAGCTTTCTTT. It codes for CASRDQQREAFF.

Only a few counts were recorded for this clonotype. The V call is TRBV12-3 or TRBV12-4, the J call TRBJ1-2; no clear D gene. CDR3 length: 11 amino acids. V lost 8 bases and J 3 bases, leaving 7 bases between the germline ends. The CDR3 nucleotides are TGTGCCAGCGTTAAGGACTATGGCTACACCTTC. This encodes CASVKDYGYTF.

This clonotype occurred a few times. J is TRBJ2-7 and V is TRBV10-3; TRBD2 aligns across 7 bases. The germline gives CDR1 ENHRY, CDR2 SYGVKD. After removal of 9 bases from V and 2 bases from J, the junction contained 10 bases not matched to a gene. This CDR3 region has 14 residues. CDR3 loop: CAMERASGPYEQYF. The CDR3 region has the DNA TGTGCCATGGAAAGGGCTAGCGGACCCTACGAGCAGTACTTC.